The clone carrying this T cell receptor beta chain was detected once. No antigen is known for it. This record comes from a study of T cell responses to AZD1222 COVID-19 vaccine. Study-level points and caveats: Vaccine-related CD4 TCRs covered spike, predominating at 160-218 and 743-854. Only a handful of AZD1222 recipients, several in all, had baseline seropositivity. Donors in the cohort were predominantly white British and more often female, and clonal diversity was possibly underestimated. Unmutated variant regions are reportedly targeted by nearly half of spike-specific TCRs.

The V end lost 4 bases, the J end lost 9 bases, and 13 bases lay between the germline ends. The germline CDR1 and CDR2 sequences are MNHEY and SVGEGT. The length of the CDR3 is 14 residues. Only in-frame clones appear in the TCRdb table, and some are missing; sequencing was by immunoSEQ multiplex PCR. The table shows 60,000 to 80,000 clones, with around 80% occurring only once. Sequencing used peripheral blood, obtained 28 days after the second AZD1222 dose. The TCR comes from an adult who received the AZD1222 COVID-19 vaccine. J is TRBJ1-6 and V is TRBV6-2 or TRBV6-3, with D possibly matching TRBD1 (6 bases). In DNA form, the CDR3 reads TGTGCCAGCAGTTTACAGGGATGGGGTTCACCCCTCCACTTT. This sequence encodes CASSLQGWGSPLHF.